This T cell receptor (beta chain) appears in the sequencing data of a study of breast tumors, draining lymph nodes, adjacent tissues. Study-wide results and limits: Tumor repertoires ranked between lymph nodes and nontumor tissue in diversity, with V and J gene preferences. The data were judged consistent with most tumor T cells coming from lymph node and expanding in tumor.

TCRdb re-called the multiplex PCR reads through MiXCR, storing one row per CDR3 protein. In the table there are some 120,000 distinct CDR3 sequences, about 20% of which are singletons. This clonotype was recorded at least ten times. The antigen remains unidentified. The lymph nodes were axillary draining lymph nodes from breast cancer patients. The junction had 4 bases not matched to a gene; V was cut back by 0 bases and J by 4 bases. Germline CDR1 reads DFQATT; CDR2 reads SNEGSKA (reference sequence). CDR3 length equals 14 residues. The chain is built from TRBV20-1 and TRBJ1-2, with TRBD1 matching over 8 bases. The receptor's source is a female donor with breast cancer. Some clones in this sample may be carry-over from other donors' samples. The sample comprised axillary lymph node tissue. The CDR3 loop reads CSAREQGAGYGYTF. The DNA for the CDR3 is TGCAGTGCTAGAGAGCAGGGGGCGGGCTATGGCTACACCTTC.